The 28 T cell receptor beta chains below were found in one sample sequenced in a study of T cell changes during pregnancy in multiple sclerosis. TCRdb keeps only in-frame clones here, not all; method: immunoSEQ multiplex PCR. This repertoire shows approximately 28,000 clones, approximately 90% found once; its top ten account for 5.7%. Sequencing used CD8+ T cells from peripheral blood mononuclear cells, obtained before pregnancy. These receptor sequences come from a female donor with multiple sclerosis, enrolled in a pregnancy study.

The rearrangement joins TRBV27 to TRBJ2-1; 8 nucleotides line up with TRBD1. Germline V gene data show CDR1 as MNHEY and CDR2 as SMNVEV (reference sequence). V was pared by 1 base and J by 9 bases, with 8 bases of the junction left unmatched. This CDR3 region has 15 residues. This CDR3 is CASSLYYGQGGEQFF. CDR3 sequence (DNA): TGTGCCAGCAGTTTATACTACGGACAGGGCGGTGAGCAGTTCTTC.

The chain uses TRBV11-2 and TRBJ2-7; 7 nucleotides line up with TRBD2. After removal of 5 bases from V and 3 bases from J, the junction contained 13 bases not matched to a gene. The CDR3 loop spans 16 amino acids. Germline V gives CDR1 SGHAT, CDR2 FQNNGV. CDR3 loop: CASSPPARGSIYEQYF. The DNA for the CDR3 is TGTGCCAGCAGCCCACCCGCTCGCGGGAGTATCTACGAGCAGTACTTC.

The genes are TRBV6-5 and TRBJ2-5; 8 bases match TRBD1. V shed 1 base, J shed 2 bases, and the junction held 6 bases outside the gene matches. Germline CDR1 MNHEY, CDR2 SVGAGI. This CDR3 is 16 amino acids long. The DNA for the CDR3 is TGTGCCAGCAGTTACTGGGACAGGACCAAACAAGAGACCCAGTACTTC. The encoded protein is CASSYWDRTKQETQYF.

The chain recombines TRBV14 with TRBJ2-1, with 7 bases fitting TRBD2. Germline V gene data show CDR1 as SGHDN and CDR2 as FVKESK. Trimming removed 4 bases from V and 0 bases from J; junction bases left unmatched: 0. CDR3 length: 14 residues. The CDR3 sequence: CASSLAGSYNEQFF. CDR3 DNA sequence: TGTGCCAGCAGCCTAGCGGGCTCCTACAATGAGCAGTTCTTC.

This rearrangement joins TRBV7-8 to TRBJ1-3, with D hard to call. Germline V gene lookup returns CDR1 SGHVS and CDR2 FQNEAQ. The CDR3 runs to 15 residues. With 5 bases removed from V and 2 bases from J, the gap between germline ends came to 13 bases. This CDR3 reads CASSTHTGTGNTIYF. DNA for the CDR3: TGTGCCAGCAGCACCCATACGGGTACTGGAAACACCATATATTTT.

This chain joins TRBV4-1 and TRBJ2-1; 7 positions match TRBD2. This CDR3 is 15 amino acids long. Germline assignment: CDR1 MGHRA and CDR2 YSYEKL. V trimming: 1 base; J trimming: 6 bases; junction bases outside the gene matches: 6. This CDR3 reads CASSQGWASGNEQFF. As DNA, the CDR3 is TGCGCCAGCAGCCAAGGATGGGCTAGCGGCAATGAGCAGTTCTTC.

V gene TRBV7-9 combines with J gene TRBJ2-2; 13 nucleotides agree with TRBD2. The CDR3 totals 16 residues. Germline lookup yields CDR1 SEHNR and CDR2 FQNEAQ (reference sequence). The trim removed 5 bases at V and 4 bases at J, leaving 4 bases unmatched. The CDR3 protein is CASSLGTSGATGELFF. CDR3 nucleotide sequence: TGTGCCAGCAGCCTAGGGACTAGCGGGGCCACCGGGGAGCTGTTTTTT.

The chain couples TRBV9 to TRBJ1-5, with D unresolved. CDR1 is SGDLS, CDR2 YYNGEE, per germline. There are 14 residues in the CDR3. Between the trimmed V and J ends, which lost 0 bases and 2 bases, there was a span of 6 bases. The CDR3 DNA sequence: TGTGCCAGCAGCGTAGGAGTGGGCAATCAGCCCCAGCATTTT. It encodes CASSVGVGNQPQHF.

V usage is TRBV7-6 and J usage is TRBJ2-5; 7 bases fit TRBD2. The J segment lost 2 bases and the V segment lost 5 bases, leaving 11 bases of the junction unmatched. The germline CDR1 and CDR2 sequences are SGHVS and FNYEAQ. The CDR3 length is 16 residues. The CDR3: CASSQPKRGVQETQYF. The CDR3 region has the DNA TGTGCCAGCAGCCAGCCCAAGCGGGGTGTTCAAGAGACCCAGTACTTC. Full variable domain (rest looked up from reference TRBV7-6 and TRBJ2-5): GAGVSQSPRYKVTKRGQDVALRCDPISGHVSLYWYRQALGQGPEFLTYFNYEAQQDKSGLPNDRFSAERPEGSISTLTIQRTEQRDSAMYRCASSQPKRGVQETQYFGPGTRLLVL.

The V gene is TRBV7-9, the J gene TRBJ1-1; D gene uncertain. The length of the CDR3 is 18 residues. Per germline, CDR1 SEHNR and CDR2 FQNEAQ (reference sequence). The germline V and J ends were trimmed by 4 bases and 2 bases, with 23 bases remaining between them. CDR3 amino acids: CASSSATPLLHSNTEAFF. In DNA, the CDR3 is TGTGCCAGCAGCTCCGCCACACCTCTCCTTCATTCTAACACTGAAGCTTTCTTT. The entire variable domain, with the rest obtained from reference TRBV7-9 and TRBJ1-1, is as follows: DTGVSQNPRHKITKRGQNVTFRCDPISEHNRLYWYRQTLGQGPEFLTYFQNEAQLEKSRLLSDRFSAERPKGSFSTLEIQRTEQGDSAMYLCASSSATPLLHSNTEAFFGQGTRLTVV.

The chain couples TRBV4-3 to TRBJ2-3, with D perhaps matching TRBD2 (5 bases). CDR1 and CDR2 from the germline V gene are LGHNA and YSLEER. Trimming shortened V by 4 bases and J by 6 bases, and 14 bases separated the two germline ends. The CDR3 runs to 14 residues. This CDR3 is CASSRQEEWDTQYF. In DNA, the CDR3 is TGCGCCAGCAGCCGGCAGGAGGAGTGGGATACGCAGTATTTT.

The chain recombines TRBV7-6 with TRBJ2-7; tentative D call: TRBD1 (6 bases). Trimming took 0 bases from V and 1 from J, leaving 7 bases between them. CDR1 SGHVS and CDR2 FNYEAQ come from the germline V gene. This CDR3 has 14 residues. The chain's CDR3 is CASSLATGSYEQYF. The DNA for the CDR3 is TGTGCCAGCAGCTTAGCAACAGGGTCCTACGAGCAGTACTTC.

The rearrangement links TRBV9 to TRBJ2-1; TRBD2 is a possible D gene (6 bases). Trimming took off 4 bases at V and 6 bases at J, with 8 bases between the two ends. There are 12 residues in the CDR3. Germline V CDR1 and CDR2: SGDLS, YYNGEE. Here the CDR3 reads CASSHGGNEQFF. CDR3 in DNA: TGTGCCAGCAGCCACGGGGGCAATGAGCAGTTCTTC. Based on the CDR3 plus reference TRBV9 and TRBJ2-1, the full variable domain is DSGVTQTPKHLITATGQRVTLRCSPRSGDLSVYWYQQSLDQGLQFLIQYYNGEERAKGNILERFSAQQFPDLHSELNLSSLELGDSALYFCASSHGGNEQFFGPGTRLTVL.

CDR3 nucleotides: TGCGCCAGCAGCCAAGTTCCAGGGAGGGAGACCCAGTACTTC. This codes for CASSQVPGRETQYF. The chain carries TRBV4-1 and TRBJ2-5; possible D gene TRBD2, 6 bases. V lost 1 base, J lost 5 bases, and 11 bases lay in between. Germline loops: CDR1 MGHRA, CDR2 YSYEKL. The CDR3 consists of 14 residues.

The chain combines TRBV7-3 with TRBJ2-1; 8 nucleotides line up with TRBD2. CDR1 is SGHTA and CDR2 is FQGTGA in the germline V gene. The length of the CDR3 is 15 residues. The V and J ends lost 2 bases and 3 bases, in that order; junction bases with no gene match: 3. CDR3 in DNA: TGTGCCAGCAGCTTACCGGGGGGGGACTACAATGAGCAGTTCTTC. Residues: CASSLPGGDYNEQFF.

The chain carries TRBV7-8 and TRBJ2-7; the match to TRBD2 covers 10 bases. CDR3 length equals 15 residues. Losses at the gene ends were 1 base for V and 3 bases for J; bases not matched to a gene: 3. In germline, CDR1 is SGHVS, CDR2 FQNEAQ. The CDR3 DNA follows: TGTGCCAGCAGCTTAGAACTAGCGGGAATCTACGAGCAGTACTTC. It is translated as CASSLELAGIYEQYF.

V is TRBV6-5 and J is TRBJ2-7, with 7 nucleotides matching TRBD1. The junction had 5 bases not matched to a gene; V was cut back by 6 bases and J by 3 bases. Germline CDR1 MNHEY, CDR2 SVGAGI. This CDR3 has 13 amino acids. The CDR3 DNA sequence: TGTGCCAGCAGGGCGACAGGGAGCTACGAGCAGTACTTC. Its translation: CASRATGSYEQYF.

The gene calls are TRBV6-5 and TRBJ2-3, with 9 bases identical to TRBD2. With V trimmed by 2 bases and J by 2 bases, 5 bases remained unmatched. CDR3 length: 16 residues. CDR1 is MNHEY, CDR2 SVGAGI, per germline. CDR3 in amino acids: CASSYEKRGVTDTQYF. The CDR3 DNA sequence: TGTGCCAGCAGTTACGAGAAGCGGGGGGTCACAGATACGCAGTATTTT.

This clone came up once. CDR3 nucleotide sequence: TGTGCCAGCTCTGGGACAGGGGGGCCCCAGGAGTTCTACGAGCAGTACTTC. It encodes CASSGTGGPQEFYEQYF. The rearrangement links TRBV18 to TRBJ2-7, with 11 bases lining up with TRBD1. Germline V gene sequence: CDR1 KGHSH, CDR2 LQKENI. This CDR3 is built from 17 residues. The V and J ends lost 6 bases and 3 bases, in that order; junction bases with no gene match: 13.

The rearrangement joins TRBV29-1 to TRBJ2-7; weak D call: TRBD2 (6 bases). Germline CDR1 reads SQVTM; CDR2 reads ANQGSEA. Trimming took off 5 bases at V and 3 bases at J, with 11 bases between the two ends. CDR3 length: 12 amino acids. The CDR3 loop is CSVQSGGYEQYF. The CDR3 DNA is TGCAGCGTTCAGTCCGGGGGCTACGAGCAGTACTTC.

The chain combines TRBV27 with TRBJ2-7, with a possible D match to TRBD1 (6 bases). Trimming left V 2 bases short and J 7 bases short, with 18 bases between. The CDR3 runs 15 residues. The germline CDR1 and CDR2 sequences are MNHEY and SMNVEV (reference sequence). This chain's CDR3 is CASSLMGQGRWEQYF. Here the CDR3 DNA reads TGTGCCAGCAGTTTAATGGGACAAGGAAGGTGGGAGCAGTACTTC.

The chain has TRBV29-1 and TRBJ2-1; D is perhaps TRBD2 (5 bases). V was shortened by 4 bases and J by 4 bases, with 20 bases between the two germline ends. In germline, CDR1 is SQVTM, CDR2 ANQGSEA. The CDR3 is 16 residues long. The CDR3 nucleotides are TGCAGCGTTGTAGGGTGGGTTTCTCGGGAATACAATGAGCAGTTCTTC. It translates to CSVVGWVSREYNEQFF.

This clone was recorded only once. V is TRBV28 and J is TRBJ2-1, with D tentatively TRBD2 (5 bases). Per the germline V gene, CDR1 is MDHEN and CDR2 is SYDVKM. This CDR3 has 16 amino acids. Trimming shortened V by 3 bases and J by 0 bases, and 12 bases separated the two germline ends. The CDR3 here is CASSFLEGSSYNEQFF. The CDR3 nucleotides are TGTGCCAGCAGTTTCCTCGAGGGTAGCTCCTACAATGAGCAGTTCTTC. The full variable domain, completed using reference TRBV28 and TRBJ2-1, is DVKVTQSSRYLVKRTGEKVFLECVQDMDHENMFWYRQDPGLGLRLIYFSYDVKMKEKGDIPEGYSVSREKKERFSLILESASTNQTSMYLCASSFLEGSSYNEQFFGPGTRLTVL.

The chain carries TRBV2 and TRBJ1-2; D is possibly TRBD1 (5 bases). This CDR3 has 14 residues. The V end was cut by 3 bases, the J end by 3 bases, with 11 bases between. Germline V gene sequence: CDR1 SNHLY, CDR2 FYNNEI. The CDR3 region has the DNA TGTGCCAGCAGTGACAGGGTTTTCGACTATGGCTACACCTTC. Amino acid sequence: CASSDRVFDYGYTF.

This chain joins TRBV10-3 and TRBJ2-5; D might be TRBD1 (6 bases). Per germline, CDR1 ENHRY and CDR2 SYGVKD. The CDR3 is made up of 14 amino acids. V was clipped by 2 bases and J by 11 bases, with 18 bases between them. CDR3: CAISESTGYRGQYF. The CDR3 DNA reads TGTGCCATCAGTGAGAGTACAGGGTACCGGGGACAGTACTTC.

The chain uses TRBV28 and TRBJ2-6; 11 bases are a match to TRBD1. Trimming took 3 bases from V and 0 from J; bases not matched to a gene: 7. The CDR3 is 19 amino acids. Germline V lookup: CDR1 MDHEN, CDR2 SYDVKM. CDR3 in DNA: TGTGCCAGCAGTTTCCACGGGGGACAGGGGGTCTCTGGGGCCAACGTCCTGACTTTC. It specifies CASSFHGGQGVSGANVLTF.

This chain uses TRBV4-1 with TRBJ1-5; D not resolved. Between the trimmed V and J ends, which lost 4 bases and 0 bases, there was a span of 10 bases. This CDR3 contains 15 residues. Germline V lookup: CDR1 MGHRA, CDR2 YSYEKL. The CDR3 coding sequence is TGCGCCAGCAGCCTGGGAGGTTTTAGCAATCAGCCCCAGCATTTT. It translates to CASSLGGFSNQPQHF.

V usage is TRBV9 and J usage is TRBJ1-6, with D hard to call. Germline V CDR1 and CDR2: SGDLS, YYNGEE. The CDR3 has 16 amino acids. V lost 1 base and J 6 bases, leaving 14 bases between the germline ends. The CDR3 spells CASSVNAGGSNSPLHF. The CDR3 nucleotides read TGTGCCAGCAGCGTAAATGCAGGAGGGAGTAATTCACCCCTCCACTTT.